Listed here are 9 T cell receptor beta chains from one sample, sequenced in a study of blood T cell repertoires in COVID-19. TCRdb's table, derived via immunoSEQ multiplex PCR, lists solely in-frame clones and lacks some. The data show around 300,000 clones, with around 85% seen just once and 6% to 7% held by the top ten. Sequences were obtained from PBMCs or T cells enriched from blood (not recorded which). The receptors stem from a middle-aged woman who had recovered from COVID-19.

The chain recombines TRBV5-1 with TRBJ2-2; tentatively, D is TRBD2 (5 bases). Trimming shortened V by 7 bases and J by 4 bases, and 20 bases separated the two germline ends. This CDR3 contains 16 residues. CDR1 and CDR2 (germline): SGHRS, YFSETQ. The CDR3 coding sequence is TGCGCCAGCCGTTTCGTTACGGCGGGCCCCACCGGGGAGCTGTTTTTT. Its protein is CASRFVTAGPTGELFF.

The chain links TRBV19 to TRBJ2-3, with D possibly being TRBD1 (5 bases). The CDR3 has 15 residues. Trimming pared 5 bases from V and 4 bases from J, leaving 16 bases between. Germline assignment: CDR1 LNHDA and CDR2 SQIVND (reference sequence). Written as DNA, the CDR3 is TGTGCCAGTAGTCCCTCCACAGGTTCCCCAGATACGCAGTATTTT. Encoded protein: CASSPSTGSPDTQYF.

The CDR3 nucleotides are TGCAGTGCTAGTGGTTCGAACAGGGGCTACACCGGGGAGCTGTTTTTT. Encoded protein: CSASGSNRGYTGELFF. The chain joins TRBV20-1 to TRBJ2-2; 7 bases match TRBD1. Germline V gives CDR1 DFQATT, CDR2 SNEGSKA (reference sequence). V dropped 3 bases and J dropped 3; count of bases not matched to a gene: 10. The CDR3 length is 16 residues.

This chain links TRBV27 with TRBJ1-5, with D uncertain. The CDR3 extends over 14 amino acids. The germline gives CDR1 MNHEY, CDR2 SMNVEV (reference sequence). Trimming cost V 3 bases and J 3 bases, with 9 bases left between them. CDR3 coding DNA: TGTGCCAGCAGTTTGTTGTACACCAATCAGCCCCAGCATTTT. This gives the protein CASSLLYTNQPQHF.

The rearrangement links TRBV27 to TRBJ2-3, with 8 positions matching TRBD2. Germline-derived CDR1 and CDR2 are MNHEY and SMNVEV (reference sequence). J gave up 4 bases and V 3 bases, and 12 bases lay outside the gene matches. There are 17 residues in the CDR3. Here the CDR3 DNA reads TGTGCCAGCAGTTTTGATTGGGATCGGGGGGGGTCAGATACGCAGTATTTT. Translated, it gives CASSFDWDRGGSDTQYF.

The chain links TRBV5-1 to TRBJ1-2, with TRBD1 matching over 8 bases. Looked up from germline, CDR1 is SGHRS and CDR2 is YFSETQ. With V trimmed by 2 bases and J by 0 bases, 3 bases remained unmatched. This CDR3 region has 15 residues. CDR3 protein: CASSFGQGANYGYTF. In DNA form, the CDR3 reads TGCGCCAGCAGCTTCGGACAGGGCGCTAACTATGGCTACACCTTC.

Note on this clone: Other nucleotide sequences from this sample produce the same CDR3. V and J are TRBV11-2 and TRBJ2-5, with D uncertain. CDR1 is SGHAT, CDR2 FQNNGV, per germline. The CDR3 contains 13 residues. Trimming took off 1 base at V and 2 bases at J, with 5 bases between the two ends. The CDR3 loop reads CASSLVAQETQYF. For the CDR3, the DNA is TGTGCCAGCAGCTTAGTTGCGCAAGAGACCCAGTACTTC.

V usage is TRBV6-1 and J usage is TRBJ2-2; a possible D gene is TRBD1 (5 bases). This CDR3 contains 14 residues. The ends were cut back, 2 bases at V and 6 bases at J, with 10 bases in the middle. CDR1 is MNHNS and CDR2 is SASEGT in the germline V gene. The CDR3 DNA reads as TGTGCCAGCAGTGAAAGCAGGGTCCCCGGGGAGCTGTTTTTT. This encodes CASSESRVPGELFF.

This clone showed up just once. V gene TRBV19 combines with J gene TRBJ1-6; TRBD1 is a possible D gene (6 bases). The CDR3 contains 14 residues. Germline V gives CDR1 LNHDA, CDR2 SQIVND (reference sequence). Deletions cut 3 bases from V and 10 bases from J, with 13 bases between. CDR3 loop: CASSITGMGSPLHF. Here the CDR3 DNA reads TGTGCCAGTAGTATCACAGGGATGGGATCACCCCTCCACTTT.